This T cell receptor (beta chain) was sequenced for a study of T cell changes during pregnancy in multiple sclerosis. Using immunoSEQ multiplex PCR, the repertoire was profiled, and TCRdb retains in-frame clones only, with some absent. The sample consists of 50,000 to 60,000 clones, less than 95% of them appearing once. Germline lookup yields CDR1 SGHDT and CDR2 YYEEEE. The CDR3 contains 15 residues. Trimming at V came to 4 bases and at J to 6 bases, leaving 11 bases not matched to a gene. Sample: peripheral blood, taken in the first trimester of pregnancy. This clonotype was sampled from a female donor in good health, enrolled as a control in a pregnancy study. J is TRBJ2-3 and V is TRBV5-6; TRBD2 aligns across 7 bases. The CDR3 sequence is CASSVLATRWDTQYF. In nucleotides, the CDR3 is TGTGCCAGCAGCGTACTAGCGACGCGTTGGGATACGCAGTATTTT.